This T cell receptor (beta chain) derives from a study of blood T cell repertoires in COVID-19. The wider study: Donors in the United States, Italy and Spain gave samples during acute or convalescent COVID-19. T cells, B-cell-depleted T cells, or PBMCs provided the cDNA or gDNA that served as material.

Germline V gene lookup returns CDR1 MNHEY and CDR2 SVGAGI. The length of the CDR3 is 13 residues. Trimming stripped 2 bases from V and 3 bases from J, with 7 bases between. In the study's own analysis: The assay estimated nucleated cells by amplifying reference gene primers. Data came from immunoSEQ multiplex PCR; TCRdb stores just in-frame clones and leaves some out. V and J calls and clone size come straight from that table; D and trimming were deduced from the DNA. The sample holds approximately 400,000 clones; roughly nine tenths are singletons and the top ten take around 1.3%. Sequenced: peripheral blood. The source is a man in his forties or fifties with acute or convalescent COVID-19. The chain has TRBV6-5 and TRBJ1-1; D may be TRBD1 (5 bases). The CDR3 reads CASSYGAYTEAFF. The CDR3 DNA is TGTGCCAGCAGTTACGGGGCCTACACTGAAGCTTTCTTT.